The next 14 T cell receptor beta chains were all read from a single sample in a study of identical twins. MiXCR was run by TCRdb on the 5' RACE reads, yielding one entry per CDR3 protein. The repertoire includes 500,000 to 650,000 distinct CDR3 sequences, 7.1% of them detected once, and 1.6% sits in the top ten. These data were also filed under a second study, of yellow fever vaccine responses in identical twins.

What was sequenced was PBMCs. All receptors come from a woman aged 18-29 years in good health.

The V and J genes are TRBV12-3 or TRBV12-4 and TRBJ2-5, with 7 bases lining up with TRBD1. The CDR3 is 15 amino acids. V shed 6 bases, J shed 5 bases, and the junction held 12 bases outside the gene matches. This CDR3 is CASSHYRGQMETQYF. DNA for the CDR3: TGTGCCAGCAGCCACTACAGGGGTCAGATGGAGACCCAGTACTTC.

This rearrangement joins TRBV28 to TRBJ2-1; no clear D. Trimming removed 7 bases at V and 4 bases at J, with 11 bases between. The CDR3 totals 13 residues. CDR1 is MDHEN and CDR2 is SYDVKM in the germline V gene. The CDR3 DNA follows: TGTGCCAGCACGGGCCAGATTTACAATGAGCAGTTCTTC. Its translation is CASTGQIYNEQFF.

This clonotype was picked up a small number of times. The chain is built from TRBV29-1 and TRBJ2-3, with a tentative D call TRBD1 (6 bases). Deletions cut 8 bases from V and 2 bases from J, with 14 bases between. The V gene's germline CDR1 is SQVTM and CDR2 ANQGSEA. This CDR3 contains 13 residues. The CDR3 here is CSPGQRLTDTQYF. DNA for the CDR3: TGCAGCCCCGGACAGCGGCTCACAGATACGCAGTATTTT.

About this clonotype: A read error may explain this, as a much larger clone is one base away. The gene calls are TRBV12-3 or TRBV12-4 and TRBJ2-1; perhaps D is TRBD1 or TRBD2 (5 bases each). CDR3 length equals 15 residues. The DNA of the CDR3 is TGTACCAGCAGTAGCTGGGGGAGCTCCTACAATGAGCAGTTCTTC. As protein: CTSSSWGSSYNEQFF.

The chain joins TRBV20-1 to TRBJ2-7; the D gene is possibly TRBD2 (6 bases). V lost 6 bases and J 2 bases, leaving 11 bases between the germline ends. In germline, CDR1 is DFQATT, CDR2 SNEGSKA (reference sequence). The CDR3 length is 12 residues. The CDR3 loop reads CSAAGLPYEQYV. CDR3 DNA sequence: TGCAGTGCAGCTGGACTACCCTACGAGCAGTACGTC.

Comments on this clonotype: A much larger clonotype is one base distant, so this may be a read error. The chain has TRBV15 and TRBJ2-3; D is ambiguous. The J call may be in error: the DNA end matches TRBJ1-5 better. CDR1 LNHNV and CDR2 YYDKDF come from the germline V gene (reference sequence). This CDR3 spans 13 amino acids. The CDR3: CATSSEGPDTQHF. CDR3 nucleotides: TGTGCCACCAGCAGCGAAGGCCCAGATACGCAGCATTTT.

This clonotype was found a few times. V gene TRBV6-1 combines with J gene TRBJ1-1; tentative D call: TRBD1 (6 bases). Trimming took off 6 bases at V and 1 base at J, with 12 bases between the two ends. The V gene's germline CDR1 is MNHNS and CDR2 SASEGT. This CDR3 comprises 14 residues. Here the CDR3 reads CASRSRGTNTEAFF. The CDR3 DNA reads TGTGCCAGCAGGAGCAGGGGCACGAACACTGAAGCTTTCTTT.

This clonotype was observed a few times. The CDR3 DNA reads TGTGCCAGCAGCTCCACTATTCTAGCGGGAGAACAGTATTTT. It yields the protein CASSSTILAGEQYF. The gene calls are TRBV11-2 and TRBJ2-3; 10 nucleotides align to TRBD2. The junction had 10 bases not matched to a gene; V was cut back by 4 bases and J by 12 bases. This CDR3 spans 14 amino acids. The germline V gene encodes CDR1 SGHAT and CDR2 FQNNGV.

This clonotype has just a few counts. The rearrangement links TRBV29-1 to TRBJ2-5; the match to TRBD2 covers 7 bases. CDR3 length: 16 residues. Germline V gives CDR1 SQVTM, CDR2 ANQGSEA. V dropped 0 bases and J dropped 5; count of bases not matched to a gene: 12. The DNA of the CDR3 is TGCAGCGTTGAAGATCTTTGGGGGAGGGCGGAGGAGACCCAGTACTTC. Amino acids: CSVEDLWGRAEETQYF. Filled out from reference TRBV29-1 and TRBJ2-5, the complete variable domain reads SAVISQKPSRDICQRGTSLTIQCQVDSQVTMMFWYRQQPGQSLTLIATANQGSEATYESGFVIDKFPISRPNLTFSTLTVSNMSPEDSSIYLCSVEDLWGRAEETQYFGPGTRLLVL.

This clonotype was counted many times. This chain uses TRBV6-5 with TRBJ2-1, with a tentative D call TRBD2 (7 bases). Germline-derived CDR1 and CDR2 are MNHEY and SVGAGI. The V gene lost 4 bases and the J gene lost 8 bases, with 18 bases spanning the gap. The CDR3 loop spans 15 amino acids. The CDR3: CASSFGGGGFDEQFF. Here the CDR3 DNA reads TGTGCCAGCAGTTTCGGAGGGGGGGGATTTGATGAGCAGTTCTTC.

The sample holds many counts of this clonotype. The chain combines TRBV10-3 with TRBJ2-1; D gene uncertain. The CDR3 totals 12 residues. Germline CDR1 ENHRY, CDR2 SYGVKD. Trimming shortened V by 7 bases and J by 8 bases, and 12 bases separated the two germline ends. The chain's CDR3 is CAITKDGYEQFF. CDR3 coding DNA: TGTGCCATCACTAAGGACGGGTATGAGCAGTTCTTC.

This chain uses TRBV10-3 with TRBJ2-2; 9 positions agree with TRBD1. The germline V gene encodes CDR1 ENHRY and CDR2 SYGVKD. The CDR3 spans 15 residues. Unmatched junction bases numbered 10, after V lost 7 bases and J lost 7 bases. The CDR3 here is CAIKPGQGFGGELFF. CDR3 nucleotides: TGTGCCATCAAACCCGGACAGGGGTTTGGCGGGGAGCTGTTTTTT.

This clonotype showed up many times. The J gene is TRBJ1-4, the V gene TRBV12-3 or TRBV12-4; a weak D match, TRBD1 (5 bases). CDR3 length: 14 residues. Between the trimmed V and J ends, which lost 5 bases and 5 bases, there was a span of 12 bases. In nucleotides, the CDR3 is TGTGCCAGCAGTCGAGGGGCCCAAAATGAAAAACTGTTTTTT. Residues: CASSRGAQNEKLFF.

V usage is TRBV4-1 and J usage is TRBJ2-1; TRBD2 agrees at 8 bases. Germline V gene sequence: CDR1 MGHRA, CDR2 YSYEKL. Trimming took 0 bases from V and 15 from J; bases not matched to a gene: 10. This CDR3 is built from 14 residues. The CDR3 loop is CASSQDPLAGTWFF. CDR3 nucleotide sequence: TGCGCCAGCAGCCAAGATCCCCTAGCGGGTACTTGGTTCTTC.